The 9 T cell receptor beta chains reported below all come from one sample, sequenced in a study of CD8 T cells in Susac syndrome. With random hexamers, reverse transcription was performed on about 0.45 to 1 ug of RNA. TCRdb passed the immunoSEQ multiplex PCR reads through MiXCR, listing each CDR3 protein once. The sample holds 200,000 or so distinct CDR3 sequences, around 90% seen once. The specimen sequenced was CD8+ T cells from PBMCs. The receptors were gathered from a human donor with multiple sclerosis.

The chain joins TRBV7-8 to TRBJ2-7; D is uncertain. With 3 bases removed from V and 5 bases from J, the gap between germline ends came to 11 bases. The CDR3 is made up of 13 amino acids. Germline values: CDR1 SGHVS, CDR2 FQNEAQ. This CDR3 is CASSLGTVNEQYF. Written as DNA, the CDR3 is TGTGCCAGCAGCTTGGGTACAGTGAACGAGCAGTACTTC.

This chain links TRBV9 with TRBJ2-2; 8 bases align to TRBD1. The ends lost 3 bases at V and 6 bases at J; junction bases unmatched: 7. Germline V CDR1 and CDR2: SGDLS, YYNGEE. CDR3 length: 15 amino acids. The CDR3 reads CASSDRQGRAGELFF. The CDR3 DNA reads as TGTGCCAGCAGCGACCGACAGGGGCGAGCCGGGGAGCTGTTTTTT.

J is TRBJ2-5 and V is TRBV14; 9 positions match TRBD2. The germline V gene has CDR1 SGHDN and CDR2 FVKESK. Trimming cost V 4 bases and J 5 bases; bases outside gene matches: 8. CDR3 length: 15 amino acids. CDR3 nucleotides: TGTGCCAGCAGCCTAGCGGGAGACGGTTGGGAGACCCAGTACTTC. It encodes CASSLAGDGWETQYF.

This clonotype was seen only a few times. This chain connects TRBV12-3 or TRBV12-4 to TRBJ2-5; D not certain. Trimming pared 5 bases from V and 2 bases from J, leaving 12 bases between. The CDR3 runs 14 residues. The CDR3 loop reads CASSLEWAQETQYF. The CDR3 coding sequence is TGTGCCAGCAGTCTAGAGTGGGCACAAGAGACCCAGTACTTC.

The chain links TRBV5-6 to TRBJ2-5; D ambiguous. CDR1 is SGHDT, CDR2 YYEEEE, per germline. Trimming shortened V by 1 base and J by 4 bases, and 11 bases separated the two germline ends. This CDR3 region has 14 residues. CDR3 nucleotide sequence: TGTGCCAGCAGCTTGTGGCAGACGGTAGAGACCCAGTACTTC. Translation: CASSLWQTVETQYF. The full variable domain, with the rest looked up from reference TRBV5-6 and TRBJ2-5, is DAGVTQSPTHLIKTRGQQVTLRCSPKSGHDTVSWYQQALGQGPQFIFQYYEEEERQRGNFPDRFSGHQFPNYSSELNVNALLLGDSALYLCASSLWQTVETQYFGPGTRLLVL.

This chain joins TRBV27 and TRBJ1-1; 11 bases match TRBD1. This CDR3 spans 12 amino acids. Germline V lookup: CDR1 MNHEY, CDR2 SMNVEV (reference sequence). V dropped 10 bases and J dropped 5; count of bases not matched to a gene: 3. CDR3 residues: CATGTGGTEAFF. In nucleotides, the CDR3 is TGTGCCACCGGGACAGGGGGTACTGAAGCTTTCTTT.

This chain connects TRBV6-1 to TRBJ1-1; no clear D. Germline loops: CDR1 MNHNS, CDR2 SASEGT. CDR3 length: 18 residues. With 0 bases removed from V and 2 bases from J, the gap between germline ends came to 19 bases. CDR3 in DNA: TGTGCCAGCAGTGAAGCCCAATTCGGTTGGGGTGATAACACTGAAGCTTTCTTT. This translates into CASSEAQFGWGDNTEAFF.

The gene calls are TRBV12-5 and TRBJ2-2, with TRBD1 as a possible D gene (5 bases). In germline, CDR1 is LGHNT, CDR2 FRNRAP. The ends were cut back, 5 bases at V and 2 bases at J, with 21 bases in the middle. The CDR3 contains 18 residues. CDR3 protein: CASGLRVLSTPNTGELFF. Here the CDR3 DNA reads TGTGCTAGTGGTCTCAGGGTTCTAAGTACCCCTAACACCGGGGAGCTGTTTTTT.

This chain connects TRBV19 to TRBJ2-1; tentatively, D is TRBD1 (6 bases). Germline lookup yields CDR1 LNHDA and CDR2 SQIVND (reference sequence). V was clipped by 6 bases and J by 10 bases, with 10 bases between them. The length of the CDR3 is 11 residues. CDR3 nucleotides: TGTGCCAGTAGCCCCGGGACAGAGCAGTTCTTC. Translated: CASSPGTEQFF.